The next 5 T cell receptor beta chains were all read from a single sample in a study of CD8 T cells in ankylosing spondylitis. TCRdb redid the calling of the 5' RACE reads with MiXCR, one entry per CDR3 protein. This sample has 750,000 to 850,000 distinct CDR3 sequences, with 12% found just once. These TCRs are of unknown antigen specificity. Points from the study as a whole: There was a TCR beta motif, made of several highly homologous variants, that appeared characteristic of ankylosing spondylitis blood.

Sequenced sample: blood, either unsorted or a sorted T cell fraction (not recorded which). The receptors stem from a male donor with ankylosing spondylitis.

In regard to this clonotype: At one end the junction does not follow the germline gene, possibly because of a read error. The chain couples TRBV7-7 to TRBJ2-5, with D tentatively TRBD2 (6 bases). CDR3 length: 15 amino acids. The germline CDR1 and CDR2 sequences are SSHAT and FNYEAQ (reference sequence). The CDR3 sequence: CASSLSSVGGETQYF. CDR3 nucleotides: TGTGCTAGCAGCTTATCGAGTGTCGGGGGTGAGACCCAGTACTTC.

The V gene is TRBV6-1, the J gene TRBJ1-1; 7 nucleotides match TRBD1. V dropped 2 bases and J dropped 5; count of bases not matched to a gene: 2. This CDR3 is built from 13 residues. Germline loops: CDR1 MNHNS, CDR2 SASEGT. DNA for the CDR3: TGTGCCAGCAGTGAAAAGACAGGGACTGAAGCTTTCTTT. It specifies CASSEKTGTEAFF.

This clonotype has a handful of counts. The rearrangement joins TRBV5-1 to TRBJ2-2; either TRBD1 or TRBD2 may fit D (6 bases each). CDR1 is SGHRS and CDR2 is YFSETQ in the germline V gene. This CDR3 region has 14 residues. The V end was cut by 4 bases, the J end by 7 bases, with 14 bases between. CDR3 residues: CASSPGGGDGELFF. CDR3 nucleotides: TGCGCCAGCAGCCCCGGGGGCGGGGACGGGGAGCTGTTTTTT.

This clonotype was seen repeatedly, ten times or more. V is TRBV20-1 and J is TRBJ2-3; possibly TRBD2 for D (5 bases). The V and J ends lost 4 bases and 7 bases respectively, with 12 bases between them. This CDR3 comprises 12 residues. Germline CDR1 and CDR2: DFQATT and SNEGSKA (reference sequence). CDR3 in DNA: TGCAGTGCTACCCCGACTACAAATACGCAGTATTTT. Encoded protein: CSATPTTNTQYF.

This clonotype was seen at least ten times. The V and J genes are TRBV20-1 and TRBJ2-7; TRBD2 aligns across 7 bases. From germline, CDR1 is DFQATT and CDR2 SNEGSKA (reference sequence). The CDR3 consists of 17 residues. Trimming took 5 bases from V and 3 from J; bases not matched to a gene: 19. CDR3 in DNA: TGCAGTGCTCCGCGGCTCGGGGGGATATACGATGACTACGAGCAGTACTTC. Its protein is CSAPRLGGIYDDYEQYF.